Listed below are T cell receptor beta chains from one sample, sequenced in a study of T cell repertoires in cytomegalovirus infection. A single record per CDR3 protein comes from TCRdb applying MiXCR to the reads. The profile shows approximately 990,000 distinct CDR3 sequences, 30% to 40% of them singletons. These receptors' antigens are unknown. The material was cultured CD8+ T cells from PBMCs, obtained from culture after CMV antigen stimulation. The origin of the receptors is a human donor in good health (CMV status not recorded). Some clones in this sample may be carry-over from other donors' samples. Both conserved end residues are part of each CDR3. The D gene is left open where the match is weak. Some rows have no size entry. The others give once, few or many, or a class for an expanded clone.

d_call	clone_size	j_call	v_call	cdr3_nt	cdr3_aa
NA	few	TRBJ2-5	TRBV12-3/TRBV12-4	TGTGCCAGCAGTAGGGGAGAGGGGGTGAAGACCCAGTACTTC	CASSRGEGVKTQYF
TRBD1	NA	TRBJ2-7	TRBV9	TGTGCCAGCAGCGTAGGAGACAGGGGCTACGAGCAGTACTTC	CASSVGDRGYEQYF
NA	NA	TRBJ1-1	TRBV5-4	TGTGCCAGCAGTTCGCAGGGTCACACTGAAGCTTTCTTT	CASSSQGHTEAFF
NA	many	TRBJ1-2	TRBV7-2	TGTGCCAGCAGCTCCCCCGGACAGACTCGAAACTATGGCTACACCTTC	CASSSPGQTRNYGYTF
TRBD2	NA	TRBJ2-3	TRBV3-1	TGTGCCAGCAGCCTCCAGCGGGGGGCCGCCACAGATACGCAGTATTTT	CASSLQRGAATDTQYF
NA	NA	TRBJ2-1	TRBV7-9	TGTGCCAGCAGCTCTCACCGGGACGCCGTAGGATACAATGAGCAGTTCTTC	CASSSHRDAVGYNEQFF
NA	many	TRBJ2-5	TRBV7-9	TGTGCCAGCAGTCCGGGGGCCCAGTACTTC	CASSPGAQYF
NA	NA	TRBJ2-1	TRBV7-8	TGTGCCAGCGGATGGCAGGCAAATGAGCAGTTCTTC	CASGWQANEQFF
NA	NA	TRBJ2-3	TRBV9	TGTGCCAGCCGCGGCAGGGGCACAGATACGCAGTATTTT	CASRGRGTDTQYF
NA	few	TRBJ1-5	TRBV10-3	TGTGCCATCAGTGAGGGTGGGGGGCCCCATCAGCCCCAGCATTTT	CAISEGGGPHQPQHF
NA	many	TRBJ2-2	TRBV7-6	TGTGCCAGCAGCTTGCGGACTGCCGGGGAGCTGTTTTTT	CASSLRTAGELFF
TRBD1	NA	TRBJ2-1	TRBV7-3	TGTGCCAGCAGCCCGGACAGGCCTTACAATGAGCAGTTCTTC	CASSPDRPYNEQFF
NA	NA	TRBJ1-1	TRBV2	TGTGCCAGCAGTGATTCCCCCCCGAACACTGAAGCTTTCTTT	CASSDSPPNTEAFF
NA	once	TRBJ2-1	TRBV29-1	TGCAGCGTTCCGTCCAATGAGCAGTTCTTC	CSVPSNEQFF